This TCR beta chain comes out of a study of shared clonotypes between healthy human individuals. Trimming at V came to 2 bases and at J to 2 bases, leaving 5 bases not matched to a gene. The CDR3 loop spans 17 amino acids. Germline-derived CDR1 and CDR2 are SGHRS and YFSETQ. Sequencing was performed with immunoSEQ multiplex PCR; in TCRdb, only in-frame clones are kept and a portion is missing. Seen here are fewer than 700,000 clones, around 78% observed once, and the top ten hold around 12%. Sequenced material: PBMCs. V and J are TRBV5-1 and TRBJ2-3, with TRBD2 identical over 13 bases. The TCR originated in a woman in her thirties or forties in good health. Some clones in this sample may be carry-over from other donors' samples. CDR3 in DNA: TGCGCCAGCAGCTTCGCCGGGACTAGCGGGAACACAGATACGCAGTATTTT. Protein product: CASSFAGTSGNTDTQYF.